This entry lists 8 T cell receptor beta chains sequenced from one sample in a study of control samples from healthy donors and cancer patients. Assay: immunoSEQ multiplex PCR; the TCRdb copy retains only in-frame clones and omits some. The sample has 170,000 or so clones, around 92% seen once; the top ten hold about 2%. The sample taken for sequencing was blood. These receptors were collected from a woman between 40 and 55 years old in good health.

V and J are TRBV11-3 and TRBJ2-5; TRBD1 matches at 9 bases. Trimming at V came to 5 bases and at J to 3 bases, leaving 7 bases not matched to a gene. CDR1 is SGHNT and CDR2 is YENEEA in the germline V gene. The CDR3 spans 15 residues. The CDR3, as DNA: TGTGCCAGCAGCCCGGGACAGGGAAGGGAAGAGACCCAGTACTTC. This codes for CASSPGQGREETQYF.

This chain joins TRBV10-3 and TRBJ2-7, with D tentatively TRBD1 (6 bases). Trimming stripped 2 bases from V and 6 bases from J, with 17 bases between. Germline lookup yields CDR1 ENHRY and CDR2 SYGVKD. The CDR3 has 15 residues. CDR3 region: CAISEPIRSGVEQYF. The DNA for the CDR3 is TGTGCCATCAGTGAGCCCATCCGATCAGGGGTCGAGCAGTACTTC.

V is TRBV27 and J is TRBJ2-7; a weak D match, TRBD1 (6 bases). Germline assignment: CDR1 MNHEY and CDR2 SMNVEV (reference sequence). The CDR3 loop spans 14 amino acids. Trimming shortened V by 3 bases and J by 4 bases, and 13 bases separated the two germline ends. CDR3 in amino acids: CASSFLTGQYEQYF. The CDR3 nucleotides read TGTGCCAGCAGTTTTCTTACAGGGCAATACGAGCAGTACTTC.

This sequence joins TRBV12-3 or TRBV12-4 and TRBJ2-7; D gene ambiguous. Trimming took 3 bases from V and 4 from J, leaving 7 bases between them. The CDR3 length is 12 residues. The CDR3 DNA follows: TGTGCCAGCAGTTTTGTGGCGTACGAGCAGTACTTC. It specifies CASSFVAYEQYF.

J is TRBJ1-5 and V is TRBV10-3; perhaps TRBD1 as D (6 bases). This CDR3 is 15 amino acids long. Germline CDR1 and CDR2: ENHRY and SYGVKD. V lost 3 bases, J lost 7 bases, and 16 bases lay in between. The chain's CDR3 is CAISERGGTTQPQHF. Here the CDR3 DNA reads TGTGCCATCAGTGAAAGAGGAGGGACAACCCAGCCCCAGCATTTT.

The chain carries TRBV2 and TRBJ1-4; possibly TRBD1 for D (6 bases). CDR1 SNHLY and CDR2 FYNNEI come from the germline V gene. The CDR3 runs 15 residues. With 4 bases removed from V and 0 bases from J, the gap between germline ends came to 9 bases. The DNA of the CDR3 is TGTGCCAGCAGTGGACAGGTCGCAACTAATGAAAAACTGTTTTTT. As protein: CASSGQVATNEKLFF.

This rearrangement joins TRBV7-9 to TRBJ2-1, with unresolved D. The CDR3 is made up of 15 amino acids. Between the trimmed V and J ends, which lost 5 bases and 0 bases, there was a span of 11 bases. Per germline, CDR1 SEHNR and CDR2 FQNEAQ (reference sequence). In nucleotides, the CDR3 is TGTGCCAGCAGCCCCCCGGTTCGCTCCTACAATGAGCAGTTCTTC. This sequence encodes CASSPPVRSYNEQFF.

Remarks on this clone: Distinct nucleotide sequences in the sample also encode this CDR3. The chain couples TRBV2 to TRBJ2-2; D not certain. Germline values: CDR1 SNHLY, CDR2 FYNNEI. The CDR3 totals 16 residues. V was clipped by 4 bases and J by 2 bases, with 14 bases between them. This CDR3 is CASSGPSSGNTGELFF. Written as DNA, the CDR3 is TGTGCCAGCAGTGGACCCTCTTCCGGCAACACCGGGGAGCTGTTTTTT.